This T cell receptor beta chain was identified during a study of blood T cells in healthy people across ages. Points from the study as a whole: Conclusively comparing naive with antigen-experienced cells was impossible with unsorted PBMCs.

The second PCR ran roughly 7 to 11 cycles with a sample-barcoded 5' primer and J-beta primers. Each CDR3 protein gets one entry after TCRdb re-called the 5' RACE reads with MiXCR. The profile shows about 970,000 distinct CDR3 sequences, roughly 50% of them singletons. This clonotype has just one count. Its matching antigen is unknown. Germline V CDR1 and CDR2: MDHEN, SYDVKM. There are 15 residues in the CDR3. With V trimmed by 8 bases and J by 3 bases, 10 bases remained unmatched. The chain carries TRBV28 and TRBJ1-2; 9 nucleotides line up with TRBD1. The TCR comes from a woman aged 55-69 years in good health. Sequenced input: blood. The CDR3, as DNA: TGTGCCAGCCGGCACCCGGGACAGGGACACTATGGCTACACCTTC. This encodes CASRHPGQGHYGYTF.